This T cell receptor (beta chain) was recorded in a study of cytomegalovirus exposure and HLA in healthy donors. Study conclusions and caveats: A likely sequencing artifact accounted for one observed cluster of highly shared sequence variants. Being indistinguishable, some V segments were excluded, TRBV6-2 and TRBV6-3 among them. It was shown in a later analysis that HLA-associated TCR beta chains were more clonally expanded than other, equally common chains.

The CDR3 runs 13 residues. V lost 1 base and J 10 bases, leaving 13 bases between the germline ends. CDR1 SGHTA and CDR2 FQGNSA come from the germline V gene. This clone was seen a few times. Its antigen is not known. The PCR was carried out with 60 Vbeta primers and 13 Jbeta primers. Sequenced by immunoSEQ multiplex PCR; TCRdb stores in-frame clones only, minus some. The sample shows 170,000 or so clones, around four fifths of them seen only once. Donors had nominal health at sampling but likely had unrecorded immune exposures. This chain joins TRBV7-2 and TRBJ1-1; tentative D call: TRBD1 (5 bases). The origin of this receptor is a man aged 45-60 years in good health and CMV-seronegative. The sample consisted of PBMCs. CDR3: CASSLGGAGLAFF. In nucleotides, the CDR3 is TGTGCCAGCAGCTTAGGGGGCGCTGGTTTAGCTTTCTTT.